This paragraph covers one T cell receptor beta chain sequence. These data come from a study of CD8 T cells in Susac syndrome. Per the germline V gene, CDR1 is SGHRS and CDR2 is YFSETQ. The CDR3 totals 15 residues. Deletions cut 3 bases from V and 0 bases from J, with 13 bases between. Reverse transcription used about 0.45 to 1 ug RNA and random hexamers. From the immunoSEQ multiplex PCR reads, TCRdb called clonotypes with MiXCR, one entry per CDR3 protein. This sample has some 260,000 distinct CDR3 sequences, with more than 75% found just once. The sequence was collected from a human donor with multiple sclerosis. Material for sequencing was CD8+ T cells from PBMCs. J is TRBJ2-7 and V is TRBV5-1; D is undetermined. For the CDR3, the DNA is TGCGCCAGCAGCTCGGAGATTCCACACTCCTACGAGCAGTACTTC. This encodes CASSSEIPHSYEQYF.